One TCR beta chain is described in this entry. This entry belongs to a study of control samples from healthy donors and cancer patients. Germline-derived CDR1 and CDR2 are LGHDT and YNNKEL (reference sequence). The CDR3 is 16 residues long. V was cut by 4 bases and J by 11 bases, with 24 bases left in between. Clones were read by immunoSEQ multiplex PCR, and TCRdb kept only the in-frame ones, dropping some. The table lists roughly 100,000 clones, about four fifths of them singletons. The chain employs TRBV3-1 (or the pseudogene TRBV3-2) and TRBJ1-5; TRBD1 is a possible D gene (6 bases). Sequencing was carried out using blood. The receptor was isolated from a woman in her fifties or sixties in good health. The chain's CDR3 is CASSPSDRTLGGAQHF. Here the CDR3 DNA reads TGTGCCAGCAGCCCTTCAGACAGGACCTTGGGGGGAGCCCAGCATTTT.